Listed below are T cell receptor beta chains from one sample, sequenced in a study of blood T cell repertoires in COVID-19. TCRdb keeps only in-frame clones here, not all; method: immunoSEQ multiplex PCR. The table includes some 670,000 clones, 70% to 90% detected once. Material for sequencing was peripheral blood. These receptors all stem from a woman aged 18-35 years with acute or convalescent COVID-19. Both conserved end residues are part of each CDR3. A D gene is named only where the DNA matches it firmly. Clone size is stated in some rows and not others, as once, few, many or a class when expanded.

TRBD1	15	TRBV4-2	-	TRBJ1-5	CASSPQGVSNQPQHF	TGTGCCAGCAGCCCGCAGGGGGTTAGCAATCAGCCCCAGCATTTT
-	17	TRBV24-1	-	TRBJ2-6	CATSPSPFVSGANVLTF	TGTGCCACCAGTCCCTCCCCTTTTGTATCCGGGGCCAACGTCCTGACTTTC
TRBD2	18	TRBV24-1	-	TRBJ2-2	CATSDLIAGGRPTGELFF	TGTGCCACCAGTGATCTTATAGCGGGGGGGCGGCCCACCGGGGAGCTGTTTTTT
TRBD1	14	TRBV9	-	TRBJ1-2	CASSKDRGDDGYTF	TGTGCCAGCAGCAAGGACAGGGGGGATGATGGCTACACCTTC
-	16	TRBV5-4	-	TRBJ2-3	CASSDHSGLSTDTQYF	TGTGCCAGCAGCGACCATAGCGGTCTAAGTACAGATACGCAGTATTTT
-	15	TRBV9	-	TRBJ2-3	CASSVASTSTDTQYF	TGTGCCAGCAGCGTAGCTTCGACAAGCACAGATACGCAGTATTTT
-	18	TRBV6-1	-	TRBJ1-3	CASSEGAGPNRSGNTIYF	TGTGCCAGCAGTGAAGGGGCAGGCCCAAACAGGTCTGGAAACACCATATATTTT
TRBD2	15	TRBV5-1	-	TRBJ2-7	CASSPQGLADYEQYF	TGCGCCAGCAGCCCGCAGGGACTAGCGGACTACGAGCAGTACTTC
TRBD2	18	TRBV4-1	once	TRBJ2-4	CASSQVGATSGVRNIQYF	TGCGCCAGCAGCCAAGTAGGAGCGACTAGCGGGGTTAGGAACATTCAGTACTTC
-	18	TRBV7-6	-	TRBJ1-3	CASSPMGGQSASGNTIYF	TGTGCCAGCAGCCCAATGGGGGGGCAGAGTGCGTCTGGAAACACCATATATTTT
-	14	TRBV19	-	TRBJ1-4	CASSIGGSNEKLFF	TGTGCCAGTAGTATTGGAGGCTCTAATGAAAAACTGTTTTTT
-	13	TRBV6-5	-	TRBJ1-2	CASDRAGAGGYTF	TGTGCCAGCGATCGGGCAGGGGCTGGTGGCTACACCTTC
-	15	TRBV30	-	TRBJ2-7	CAWRSGTDSSYEQYF	TGTGCCTGGAGGAGCGGAACCGATAGCTCCTACGAGCAGTACTTC
TRBD1	14	TRBV6-5	-	TRBJ2-7	CASSFGQGSYEQYF	TGTGCCAGCAGTTTTGGACAGGGCTCCTACGAGCAGTACTTC
-	13	TRBV27	-	TRBJ2-3	CASSLSGVDTQYF	TGTGCCAGCAGTTTATCAGGGGTAGATACGCAGTATTTT
TRBD2	18	TRBV7-3	once	TRBJ2-2	CASSLKRLAGANTGELFF	TGTGCCAGCAGCTTAAAGAGACTAGCGGGGGCCAACACCGGGGAGCTGTTTTTT
-	15	TRBV13	-	TRBJ2-3	CASSHPSGGTDTQYF	TGTGCCAGCAGCCACCCTAGTGGCGGCACAGATACGCAGTATTTT
-	16	TRBV2	-	TRBJ1-1	CASRRELSGGNTEAFF	TGTGCCAGCAGGAGGGAGTTATCGGGTGGGAACACTGAAGCTTTCTTT
-	13	TRBV12-3/TRBV12-4	-	TRBJ2-7	CASSFATAYEQYF	TGTGCCAGCAGTTTTGCGACAGCCTACGAGCAGTACTTC
TRBD1	16	TRBV30	-	TRBJ1-3	CAWSGEDRGLGNTIYF	TGTGCCTGGAGTGGGGAGGACAGGGGGCTCGGAAACACCATATATTTT
-	18	TRBV3-1/TRBV3-2	once	TRBJ2-2	CASSHHSYITGYTGELFF	TGTGCCAGCAGCCATCACTCGTACATTACAGGGTACACCGGGGAGCTGTTTTTT
-	13	TRBV5-1	-	TRBJ1-2	CASSLSANYGYTF	TGCGCCAGCAGCCTTTCAGCTAACTATGGCTACACCTTC
-	15	TRBV27	-	TRBJ1-1	CASSLSGQPNTEAFF	TGTGCCAGCAGTTTGTCTGGACAGCCGAACACTGAAGCTTTCTTT
TRBD1	16	TRBV28	-	TRBJ1-1	CAAPKFQGARNTEAFF	TGTGCCGCGCCGAAATTTCAGGGGGCGAGGAACACTGAAGCTTTCTTT
-	13	TRBV10-3	-	TRBJ1-5	CAIIKQGNQPQHF	TGTGCCATCATTAAGCAGGGCAATCAGCCCCAGCATTTT
-	15	TRBV6-5	-	TRBJ1-6	CASSSRDSYNSPLHF	TGTGCCAGCAGTTCACGGGACTCCTATAATTCACCCCTCCACTTT
-	14	TRBV3-1/TRBV3-2	-	TRBJ2-5	CASSQDYLAETQYF	TGTGCCAGCAGCCAAGATTACCTAGCGGAGACCCAGTACTTC
-	16	TRBV11-2	-	TRBJ2-7	CASSDPRVRASYEQYF	TGTGCCAGCAGCGACCCAAGGGTGAGGGCCTCCTACGAGCAGTACTTC
-	15	TRBV15	-	TRBJ2-7	CATSRDLSGNYEQYF	TGTGCCACCAGCAGAGATTTGTCAGGGAACTACGAGCAGTACTTC
TRBD2	15	TRBV7-9	-	TRBJ2-2	CASSRTSGGAGELFF	TGTGCCAGCAGCCGGACCAGCGGGGGGGCCGGGGAGCTGTTTTTT
-	15	TRBV5-1	-	TRBJ1-1	CASSLDRVGNTEAFF	TGCGCCAGCAGCTTGGACAGGGTTGGGAACACTGAAGCTTTCTTT
TRBD1	17	TRBV5-6	-	TRBJ1-6	CASSFRTGHSNNSPLHF	TGTGCCAGCAGCTTTAGGACAGGGCACTCAAATAATTCACCCCTCCACTTT
-	18	TRBV19	-	TRBJ1-1	CASSVPVKPGLWNTEAFF	TGTGCCAGTAGTGTCCCCGTAAAACCGGGACTTTGGAACACTGAAGCTTTCTTT
TRBD1	21	TRBV2	-	TRBJ1-6	CASSPQGGQGFGLEYNSPLHF	TGTGCCAGCAGCCCCCAGGGGGGACAGGGATTTGGGTTGGAATATAATTCACCCCTCCACTTT
TRBD1	16	TRBV5-6	few	TRBJ1-2	CASSLAAGGAFYGYTF	TGTGCCAGCAGCTTGGCTGCAGGGGGCGCTTTCTATGGCTACACCTTC
TRBD2	16	TRBV6-1	-	TRBJ2-7	CASSVSSGATRGEQYF	TGTGCCAGCAGTGTCTCTAGCGGGGCCACCCGGGGCGAGCAGTACTTC
-	11	TRBV6-5	-	TRBJ2-7	CASGQGGEQYF	TGTGCCAGCGGTCAGGGTGGCGAGCAGTACTTC
-	19	TRBV12-2	-	TRBJ1-1	CASRLALRTGHQWNTEAFF	TGTGCAAGTCGCTTAGCGCTGAGGACAGGGCATCAATGGAACACTGAAGCTTTCTTT
-	15	TRBV28	-	TRBJ1-1	CASSRLQILNTEAFF	TGTGCCAGCAGCCGCCTTCAGATTTTGAACACTGAAGCTTTCTTT
-	14	TRBV5-6	-	TRBJ1-1	CASSLAPGKNSAFF	TGTGCCAGCAGCTTGGCGCCAGGAAAAAATTCGGCTTTCTTT
-	13	TRBV24-1	-	TRBJ1-1	CATSDPTGTEAFF	TGTGCCACCAGTGACCCCACCGGCACTGAAGCTTTCTTT
TRBD1	13	TRBV29-1	-	TRBJ2-7	CSVVGTGRNEQYF	TGCAGCGTTGTCGGGACAGGCAGGAACGAGCAGTACTTC
-	15	TRBV7-2	-	TRBJ1-1	CASSLNEGRLVEAFF	TGTGCCAGCAGCCTGAATGAGGGGAGGTTAGTTGAAGCTTTCTTT
-	14	TRBV21-1	-	TRBJ1-4	CASSKALEVPELFF	TGTGCCAGCAGCAAAGCTCTAGAGGTGCCAGAACTGTTTTTT
-	15	TRBV11-2	-	TRBJ2-1	CASSLVTLAGNEQFF	TGTGCCAGCAGCTTAGTTACCCTGGCTGGCAATGAGCAGTTCTTC
-	15	TRBV13	-	TRBJ1-5	CASSLSGGLNQPQHF	TGTGCCAGCAGCTTATCGGGGGGTCTCAATCAGCCCCAGCATTTT